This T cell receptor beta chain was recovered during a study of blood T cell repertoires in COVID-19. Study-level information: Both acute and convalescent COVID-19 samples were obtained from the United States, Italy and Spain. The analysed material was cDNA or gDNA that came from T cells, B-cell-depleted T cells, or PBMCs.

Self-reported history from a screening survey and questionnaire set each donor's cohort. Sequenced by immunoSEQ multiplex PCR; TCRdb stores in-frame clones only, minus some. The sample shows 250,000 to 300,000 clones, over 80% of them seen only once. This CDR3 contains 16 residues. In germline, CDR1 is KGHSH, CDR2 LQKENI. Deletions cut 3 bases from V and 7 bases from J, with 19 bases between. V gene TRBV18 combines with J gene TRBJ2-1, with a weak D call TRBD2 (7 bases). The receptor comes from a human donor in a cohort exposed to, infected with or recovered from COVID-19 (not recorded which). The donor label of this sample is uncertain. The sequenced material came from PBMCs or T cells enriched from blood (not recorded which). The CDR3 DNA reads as TGTGCCAGCTCACCGGACGAGCGGGGAGGGGGTAATGAGCAGTTCTTC. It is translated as CASSPDERGGGNEQFF.